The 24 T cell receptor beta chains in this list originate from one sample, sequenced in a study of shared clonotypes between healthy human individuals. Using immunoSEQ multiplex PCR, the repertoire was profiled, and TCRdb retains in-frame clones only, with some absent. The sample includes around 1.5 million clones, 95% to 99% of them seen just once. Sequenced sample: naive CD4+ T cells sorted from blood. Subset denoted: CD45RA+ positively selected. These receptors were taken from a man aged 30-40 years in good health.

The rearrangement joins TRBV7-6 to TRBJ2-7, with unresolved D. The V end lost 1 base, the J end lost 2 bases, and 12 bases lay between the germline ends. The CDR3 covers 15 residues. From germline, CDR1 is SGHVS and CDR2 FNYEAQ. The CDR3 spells CASSLEEGPTYEQYF. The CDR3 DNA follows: TGTGCCAGCAGCTTAGAGGAAGGGCCCACCTACGAGCAGTACTTC.

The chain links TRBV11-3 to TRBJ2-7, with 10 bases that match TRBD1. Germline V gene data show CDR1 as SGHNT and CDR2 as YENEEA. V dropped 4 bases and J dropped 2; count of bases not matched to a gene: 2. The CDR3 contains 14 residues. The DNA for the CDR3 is TGTGCCAGCAGCTCGGGACAGGGGCCCTACGAGCAGTACTTC. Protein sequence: CASSSGQGPYEQYF.

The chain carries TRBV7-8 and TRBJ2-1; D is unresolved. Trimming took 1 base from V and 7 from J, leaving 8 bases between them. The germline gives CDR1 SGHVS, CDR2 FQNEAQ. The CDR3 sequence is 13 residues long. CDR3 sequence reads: CASSLGLNNEQFF. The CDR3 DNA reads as TGTGCCAGCAGCTTAGGACTTAATAATGAGCAGTTCTTC.

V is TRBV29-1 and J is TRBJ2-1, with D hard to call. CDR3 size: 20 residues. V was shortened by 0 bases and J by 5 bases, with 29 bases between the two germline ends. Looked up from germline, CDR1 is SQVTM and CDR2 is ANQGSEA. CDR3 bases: TGCAGCGTTGAAGATCTTTGGGCCCCAATCTCCTTAACCCTCCACAATGAGCAGTTCTTC. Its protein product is CSVEDLWAPISLTLHNEQFF.

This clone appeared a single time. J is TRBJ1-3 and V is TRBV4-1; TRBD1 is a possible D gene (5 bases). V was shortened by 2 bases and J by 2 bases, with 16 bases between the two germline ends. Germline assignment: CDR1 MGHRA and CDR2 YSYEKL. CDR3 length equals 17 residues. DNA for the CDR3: TGCGCCAGCAGCCAAAGGCGTACTGGGGCTACTGGAAACACCATATATTTT. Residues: CASSQRRTGATGNTIYF.

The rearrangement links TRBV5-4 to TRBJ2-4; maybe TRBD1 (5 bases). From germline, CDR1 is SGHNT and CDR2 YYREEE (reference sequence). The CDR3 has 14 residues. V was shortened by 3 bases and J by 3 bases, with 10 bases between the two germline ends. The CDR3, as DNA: TGTGCCAGCAGCTCGACAGTACACAAAAACATTCAGTACTTC. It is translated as CASSSTVHKNIQYF.

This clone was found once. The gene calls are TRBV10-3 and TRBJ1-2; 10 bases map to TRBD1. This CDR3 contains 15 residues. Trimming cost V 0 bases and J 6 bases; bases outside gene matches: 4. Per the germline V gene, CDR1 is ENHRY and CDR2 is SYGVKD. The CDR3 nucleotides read TGTGCCATCAGTGAGTCCCGGGACAGGGGAAATGGCTACACCTTC. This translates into CAISESRDRGNGYTF.

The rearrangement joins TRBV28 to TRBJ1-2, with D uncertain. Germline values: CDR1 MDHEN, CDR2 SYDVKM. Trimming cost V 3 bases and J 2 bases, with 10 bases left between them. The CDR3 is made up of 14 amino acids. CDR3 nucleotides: TGTGCCAGCAGTTTGCTACAGCTCAACTATGGCTACACCTTC. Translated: CASSLLQLNYGYTF.

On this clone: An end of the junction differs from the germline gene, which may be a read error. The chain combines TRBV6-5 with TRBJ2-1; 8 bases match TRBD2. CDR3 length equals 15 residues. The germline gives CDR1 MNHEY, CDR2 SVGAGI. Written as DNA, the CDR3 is TGTGCCAGCATCAAAGGAAGCGGGAGCTACGATGAGCAGTTCTTC. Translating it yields CASIKGSGSYDEQFF.

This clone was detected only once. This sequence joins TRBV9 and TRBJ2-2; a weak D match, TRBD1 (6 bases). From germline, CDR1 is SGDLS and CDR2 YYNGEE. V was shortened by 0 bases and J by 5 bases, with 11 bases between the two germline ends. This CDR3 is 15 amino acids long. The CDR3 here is CASSVATGPTGELFF. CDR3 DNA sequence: TGTGCCAGCAGCGTAGCTACAGGGCCAACCGGGGAGCTGTTTTTT.

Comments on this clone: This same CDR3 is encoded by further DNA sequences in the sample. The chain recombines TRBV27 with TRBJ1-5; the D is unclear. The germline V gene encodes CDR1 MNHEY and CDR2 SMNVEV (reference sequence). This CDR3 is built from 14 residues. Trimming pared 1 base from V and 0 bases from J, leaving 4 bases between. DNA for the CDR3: TGTGCCAGCAGTTTATGGGGTAGCAATCAGCCCCAGCATTTT. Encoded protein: CASSLWGSNQPQHF.

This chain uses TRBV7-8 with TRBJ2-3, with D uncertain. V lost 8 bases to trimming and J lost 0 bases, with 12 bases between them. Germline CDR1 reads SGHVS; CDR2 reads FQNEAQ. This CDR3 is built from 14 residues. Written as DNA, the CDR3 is TGTGCCAGCCGCGCATCGACTAGCACAGATACGCAGTATTTT. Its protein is CASRASTSTDTQYF.

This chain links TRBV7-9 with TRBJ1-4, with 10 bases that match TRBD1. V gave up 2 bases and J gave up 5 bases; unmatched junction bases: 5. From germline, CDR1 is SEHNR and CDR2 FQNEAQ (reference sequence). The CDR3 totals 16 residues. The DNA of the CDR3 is TGTGCCAGCAGCTTAAAGTCGGGACAGGGGAATGAAAAACTGTTTTTT. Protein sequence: CASSLKSGQGNEKLFF.

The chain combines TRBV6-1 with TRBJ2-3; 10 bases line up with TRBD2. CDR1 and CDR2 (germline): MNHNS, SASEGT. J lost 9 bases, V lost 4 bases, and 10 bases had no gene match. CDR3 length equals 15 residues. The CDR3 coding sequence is TGTGCCAGCAGTGGGAAAGCGGGAGGGCAAGGGACGCAGTATTTT. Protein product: CASSGKAGGQGTQYF.

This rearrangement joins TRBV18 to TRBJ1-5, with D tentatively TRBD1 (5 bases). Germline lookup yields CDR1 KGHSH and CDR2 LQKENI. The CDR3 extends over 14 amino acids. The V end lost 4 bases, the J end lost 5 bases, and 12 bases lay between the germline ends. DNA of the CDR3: TGTGCCAGCTCACACGGGGGAGGCTATCAGCCCCAGCATTTT. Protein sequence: CASSHGGGYQPQHF.

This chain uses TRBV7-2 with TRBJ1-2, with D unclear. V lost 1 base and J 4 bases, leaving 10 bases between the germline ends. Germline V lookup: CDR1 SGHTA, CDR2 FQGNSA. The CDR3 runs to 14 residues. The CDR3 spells CASSLGSDIYGYTF. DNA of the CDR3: TGTGCCAGCAGCTTAGGGTCAGACATCTATGGCTACACCTTC.

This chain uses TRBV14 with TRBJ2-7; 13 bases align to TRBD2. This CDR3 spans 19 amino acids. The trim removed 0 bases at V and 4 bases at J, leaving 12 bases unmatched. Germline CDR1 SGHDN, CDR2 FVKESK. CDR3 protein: CASSQDTPRTSGRQYEQYF. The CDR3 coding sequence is TGTGCCAGCAGCCAAGACACACCCAGGACTAGCGGGAGACAATACGAGCAGTACTTC.

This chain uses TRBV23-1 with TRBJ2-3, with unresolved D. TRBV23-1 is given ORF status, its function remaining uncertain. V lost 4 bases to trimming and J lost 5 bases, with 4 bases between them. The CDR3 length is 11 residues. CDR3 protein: CASSLQDTQYF. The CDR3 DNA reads TGCGCCAGCAGTCTTCAAGATACGCAGTATTTT.

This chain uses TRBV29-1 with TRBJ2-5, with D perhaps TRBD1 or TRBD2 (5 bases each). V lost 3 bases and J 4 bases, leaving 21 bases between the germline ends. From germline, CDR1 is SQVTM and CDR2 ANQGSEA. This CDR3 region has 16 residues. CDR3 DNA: TGCAGCGTTGACTACTCCGGGCTAAAGAGGGGAGAGACCCAGTACTTC. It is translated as CSVDYSGLKRGETQYF.

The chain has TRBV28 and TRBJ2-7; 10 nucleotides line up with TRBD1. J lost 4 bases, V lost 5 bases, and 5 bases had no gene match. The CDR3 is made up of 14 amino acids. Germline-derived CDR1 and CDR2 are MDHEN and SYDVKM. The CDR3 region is CASSPWGQGYEQYF. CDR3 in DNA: TGTGCCAGCAGTCCCTGGGGACAGGGGTACGAGCAGTACTTC.

CDR3 bases: TGTGCCAGCAGCTTAGGACTAGCGGGATATATTGAGCAGTTCTTC. It is translated as CASSLGLAGYIEQFF. The V call is TRBV7-8, the J call TRBJ2-1, with TRBD2 matching over 11 bases. Germline V gene lookup returns CDR1 SGHVS and CDR2 FQNEAQ. CDR3 length: 15 residues. The trim removed 1 base at V and 9 bases at J, leaving 5 bases unmatched.

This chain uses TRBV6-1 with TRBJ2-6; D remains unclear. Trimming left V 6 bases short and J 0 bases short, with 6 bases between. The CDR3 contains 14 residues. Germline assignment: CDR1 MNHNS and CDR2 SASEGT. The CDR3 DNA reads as TGTGCCAGCAGCACCATCTCTGGGGCCAACGTCCTGACTTTC. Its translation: CASSTISGANVLTF.

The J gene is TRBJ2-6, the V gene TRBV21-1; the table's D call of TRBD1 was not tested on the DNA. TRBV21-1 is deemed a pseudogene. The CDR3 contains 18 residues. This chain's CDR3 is CARRWRNPKDTGANVLTF. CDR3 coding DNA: TGTGCCAGGCGATGGCGAAACCCCAAAGACACTGGGGCCAACGTCCTGACTTTC.

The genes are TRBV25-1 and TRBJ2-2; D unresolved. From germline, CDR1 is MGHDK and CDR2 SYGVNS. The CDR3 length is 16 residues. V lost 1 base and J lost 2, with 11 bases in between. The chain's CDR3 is CASSESGRHNTGELFF. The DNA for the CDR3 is TGTGCCAGCAGTGAATCCGGCAGGCATAACACCGGGGAGCTGTTTTTT.